This TCR beta chain was recorded in a study of shared clonotypes between healthy human individuals. The method was immunoSEQ multiplex PCR; TCRdb's version includes in-frame clones alone and lacks a portion of them. Of around 990,000 clones in the sample, 60% to 85% were seen once. This clone has a single count. Trimming left V 2 bases short and J 6 bases short, with 15 bases between. CDR1 SGHRS and CDR2 YFSETQ come from the germline V gene. The CDR3 is 15 amino acids. This TCR derives from a man between 18 and 35 years old in good health. Some clones in this sample may be carry-over from other donors' samples. V and J are TRBV5-1 and TRBJ2-1; D not resolved. The specimen was memory CD4+ T cells from PBMCs. This sample's subset: CD45RA-negative fraction. The CDR3 region has the DNA TGCGCCAGCAGCTTTATGACCTATTCAGGCAATGAGCAGTTCTTC. The encoded protein is CASSFMTYSGNEQFF.